The 21 T cell receptor beta chains below come from one sample, sequenced in a study of blood T cell repertoires in COVID-19. Profiling relied on immunoSEQ multiplex PCR, and the TCRdb table lists in-frame clones only, not all of them. The sample yields approximately 97,000 clones, around 85% seen once. The sequenced sample consisted of peripheral blood. These receptor sequences come from an elderly man with acute or convalescent COVID-19.

This sequence joins TRBV7-2 and TRBJ2-2; D not certain. CDR3 length: 12 residues. CDR1 and CDR2 from the germline V gene are SGHTA and FQGNSA. The germline V and J ends were trimmed by 5 bases and 3 bases, with 4 bases remaining between them. In DNA form, the CDR3 reads TGTGCCAGCAGCCCCTACACCGGGGAGCTGTTTTTT. Translated, it gives CASSPYTGELFF.

This clone appeared once. The genes are TRBV2 and TRBJ2-5; D uncertain. V lost 6 bases and J lost 2, with 16 bases in between. Germline V gene sequence: CDR1 SNHLY, CDR2 FYNNEI. There are 15 residues in the CDR3. The DNA of the CDR3 is TGTGCCAGCAGCAGTGGCGGAACCATTCAAGAGACCCAGTACTTC. Its protein product is CASSSGGTIQETQYF.

The J gene is TRBJ1-2, the V gene TRBV30; TRBD1 agrees at 7 bases. Germline CDR1 and CDR2: GTSNPN and SVGIG (reference sequence). V shed 5 bases, J shed 0 bases, and the junction held 0 bases outside the gene matches. CDR3 length: 12 residues. The CDR3 spells CAWDRANYGYTF. CDR3 bases: TGTGCCTGGGACAGGGCTAACTATGGCTACACCTTC.

This clone came up many times. The chain recombines TRBV6-4 with TRBJ2-3, with 7 positions matching TRBD1. With V trimmed by 6 bases and J by 2 bases, 11 bases remained unmatched. The length of the CDR3 is 16 residues. From germline, CDR1 is MRHNA and CDR2 SNTAGT. The CDR3 here is CASRANRGTDTDTQYF. The CDR3 DNA reads as TGTGCCAGCAGAGCTAACAGGGGCACGGACACAGATACGCAGTATTTT.

This chain uses TRBV28 with TRBJ1-2; a possible D gene is TRBD1 (6 bases). Germline V CDR1 and CDR2: MDHEN, SYDVKM. This CDR3 has 13 amino acids. Trimming removed 3 bases at V and 8 bases at J, with 13 bases between. The CDR3 sequence is CASSFRGAAGYTF. Written as DNA, the CDR3 is TGTGCCAGCAGTTTTCGGGGGGCTGCCGGCTACACCTTC.

The chain has TRBV5-1 and TRBJ2-5; 7 bases agree with TRBD1. This CDR3 contains 16 residues. V shed 3 bases, J shed 1 base, and the junction held 9 bases outside the gene matches. CDR1 SGHRS and CDR2 YFSETQ come from the germline V gene. The CDR3 nucleotides are TGCGCCAGCAGCTCCGGGGACAGAGAAACCCAAGAGACCCAGTACTTC. This gives the protein CASSSGDRETQETQYF.

V is TRBV7-9 and J is TRBJ2-5; 8 nucleotides align to TRBD1. Germline CDR1 is SEHNR and CDR2 is FQNEAQ (reference sequence). Trimming removed 5 bases from V and 5 bases from J; junction bases left unmatched: 4. CDR3 size: 13 residues. The CDR3 DNA reads TGTGCCAGCAGCGGACAGGGTTTCGAGACCCAGTACTTC. Amino acids: CASSGQGFETQYF.

The gene calls are TRBV13 and TRBJ2-3; TRBD1 aligns across 9 bases. The junction had 7 bases not matched to a gene; V was cut back by 1 base and J by 2 bases. CDR1 PRHDT and CDR2 FYEKMQ come from the germline V gene (reference sequence). The CDR3 has 17 residues. CDR3 nucleotides: TGTGCCAGCAGCTTAGCCGGGACAGGGCCCTACACAGATACGCAGTATTTT. The encoded protein is CASSLAGTGPYTDTQYF.

The chain uses TRBV7-3 and TRBJ2-1, with 9 bases fitting TRBD2. This CDR3 contains 16 residues. V was pared by 4 bases and J by 7 bases, with 11 bases of the junction left unmatched. Germline V gene lookup returns CDR1 SGHTA and CDR2 FQGTGA. CDR3 sequence reads: CASSSLAGGQRNEQFF. DNA for the CDR3: TGTGCCAGCAGCTCCCTCGCGGGAGGGCAGAGGAATGAGCAGTTCTTC.

This sequence joins TRBV5-4 and TRBJ2-1; 9 bases map to TRBD2. The V segment lost 3 bases and the J segment 5 bases; nucleotides outside the gene matches: 3. The CDR3 consists of 14 residues. Germline assignment: CDR1 SGHNT and CDR2 YYREEE (reference sequence). Here the CDR3 DNA reads TGTGCCAGCAGCTCTAGCGGGGCCGACAATGAGCAGTTCTTC. Translation: CASSSSGADNEQFF.

The gene calls are TRBV28 and TRBJ1-5; maybe TRBD1 (6 bases). The germline V and J ends were trimmed by 2 bases and 3 bases, with 14 bases remaining between them. This CDR3 spans 16 amino acids. Germline-derived CDR1 and CDR2 are MDHEN and SYDVKM. CDR3 in amino acids: CASSLVTGQNNQPQHF. The CDR3 DNA reads TGTGCCAGCAGTTTAGTTACCGGACAGAACAATCAGCCCCAGCATTTT.

The J gene is TRBJ1-4, the V gene TRBV5-8; the D gene is possibly TRBD1 (5 bases). Trimming cost V 4 bases and J 10 bases, with 23 bases left between them. Germline lookup yields CDR1 SGHTS and CDR2 YDEGEE. This CDR3 spans 16 amino acids. The CDR3 loop is CASSHTPPGLPGKLFF. In DNA, the CDR3 is TGTGCCAGCAGCCACACTCCCCCGGGACTACCAGGAAAACTGTTTTTT.

This chain links TRBV6-2 or TRBV6-3 with TRBJ2-7, with TRBD2 matching over 10 bases. This CDR3 has 14 residues. Germline assignment: CDR1 MNHEY and CDR2 SVGEGT. Germline trimming cut 5 bases from V and 5 bases from J; bases unmatched to any gene: 6. The CDR3 region is CASSRASGSNEQYF. The CDR3 nucleotides are TGTGCCAGCAGTAGGGCTAGCGGGAGCAACGAGCAGTACTTC.

The chain couples TRBV7-2 to TRBJ1-1; unclear D gene. This CDR3 region has 14 residues. Germline V gene lookup returns CDR1 SGHTA and CDR2 FQGNSA. Trimming stripped 7 bases from V and 2 bases from J, with 14 bases between. This chain's CDR3 is CASTAGGINTEAFF. CDR3 sequence (DNA): TGTGCCAGCACCGCGGGAGGGATAAACACTGAAGCTTTCTTT. Full variable domain (missing parts from reference TRBV7-2 and TRBJ1-1): GAGVSQSPSNKVTEKGKDVELRCDPISGHTALYWYRQSLGQGLEFLIYFQGNSAPDKSGLPSDRFSAERTGGSVSTLTIQRTQQEDSAVYLCASTAGGINTEAFFGQGTRLTVV.

This chain connects TRBV28 to TRBJ2-1, with 8 bases identical to TRBD1. The junction had 10 bases not matched to a gene; V was cut back by 6 bases and J by 6 bases. The CDR3 runs 15 residues. Germline CDR1 MDHEN, CDR2 SYDVKM. This CDR3 reads CASRITGGLGNEQFF. CDR3 nucleotides: TGTGCCAGCAGAATCACAGGGGGACTTGGCAATGAGCAGTTCTTC.

The chain joins TRBV10-3 to TRBJ1-6; D remains unclear. CDR1 ENHRY and CDR2 SYGVKD come from the germline V gene. Trimming took off 0 bases at V and 6 bases at J, with 9 bases between the two ends. The CDR3 has 15 amino acids. The CDR3 region has the DNA TGTGCCATCAGTGAGTCGGGCAGATCTAATTCACCCCTCCACTTT. Encoded protein: CAISESGRSNSPLHF.

This chain uses TRBV5-6 with TRBJ1-1; D unclear. Germline V gene lookup returns CDR1 SGHDT and CDR2 YYEEEE. V shed 4 bases and J shed 1 base, with 17 bases lying between them. The CDR3 has 16 residues. For the CDR3, the DNA is TGTGCCAGCAGCATCCCCCGGGTGGAGTCGAACACTGAAGCTTTCTTT. Encoded protein: CASSIPRVESNTEAFF.

The genes are TRBV11-3 and TRBJ2-2; 11 nucleotides line up with TRBD2. The junction had 8 bases not matched to a gene; V was cut back by 5 bases and J by 0 bases. The CDR3 covers 18 residues. Germline CDR1 reads SGHNT; CDR2 reads YENEEA. CDR3 in amino acids: CASSTQGLAVTNTGELFF. In DNA, the CDR3 is TGTGCCAGCAGCACCCAGGGACTAGCGGTGACGAACACCGGGGAGCTGTTTTTT.

The V call is TRBV30, the J call TRBJ2-2, with 9 bases aligning to TRBD1. The germline CDR1 and CDR2 sequences are GTSNPN and SVGIG (reference sequence). Unmatched junction bases numbered 6, after V lost 1 base and J lost 3 bases. This CDR3 region has 16 residues. CDR3 sequence (DNA): TGTGCCTGGAGTGATTGGGGACAGGGTCACACCGGGGAGCTGTTTTTT. This gives the protein CAWSDWGQGHTGELFF.

V usage is TRBV12-5 and J usage is TRBJ2-1; TRBD2 matches at 11 bases. CDR3 size: 16 residues. J gave up 3 bases and V 5 bases, and 6 bases lay outside the gene matches. Germline V gene lookup returns CDR1 LGHNT and CDR2 FRNRAP. CDR3 amino acids: CASGQTSGVGYNEQFF. In DNA form, the CDR3 reads TGTGCTAGTGGTCAGACTAGCGGGGTAGGCTACAATGAGCAGTTCTTC. Combining the CDR3 with reference TRBV12-5 and TRBJ2-1 gives the whole variable domain DARVTQTPRHKVTEMGQEVTMRCQPILGHNTVFWYRQTMMQGLELLAYFRNRAPLDDSGMPKDRFSAEMPDATLATLKIQPSEPRDSAVYFCASGQTSGVGYNEQFFGPGTRLTVL.

The chain joins TRBV6-5 to TRBJ2-3; D is perhaps TRBD2 (5 bases). With 5 bases removed from V and 3 bases from J, the gap between germline ends came to 15 bases. Germline V CDR1 and CDR2: MNHEY, SVGAGI. This CDR3 contains 15 residues. CDR3 DNA: TGTGCCAGCAGTAAGCGGACCGGTGGGACAGATACGCAGTATTTT. Translated, it gives CASSKRTGGTDTQYF.